A single T cell receptor beta chain is shown here with its context. What it binds is unknown. Since all of the isolated RNA was reverse transcribed, expressed TCRB transcripts were what got sequenced. About 3.57 million reads, on average, came from each naive, central memory and regulatory T cell sample. Data came from immunoSEQ multiplex PCR; TCRdb stores just in-frame clones and leaves some out. The sample shows about 360,000 clones, around an eighth of them seen only once. The sample is drawn from a study of beta chain features in type 1 diabetes. Findings of the study overall: In the patient group, naive, central memory and Treg TCRB repertoires seemed more alike than in the healthy donor group. The study found moderately but significantly shorter TCRB CDR3s in all four CD4+ subsets of Type 1 diabetes patients.

This TCR was sampled from a young man in good health. Sample: naive CD4+ T cells from blood.

CDR3 DNA sequence: TGTGCCAGCACCCCGACGAGGAATTCACCCCTCCACTTT. It specifies CASTPTRNSPLHF. The V gene is TRBV21-1, the J gene TRBJ1-6. TRBV21-1 is termed a pseudogene. This CDR3 is 13 amino acids long.